Following are 23 T cell receptor beta chains from one sample sequenced in a study of blood T cell repertoires in COVID-19 (dated by TCRdb to the early 2020s). Receptor libraries were prepared by the immunoSEQ multiplex PCR assay. The table comes from immuneACCESS by way of TCRdb, which keeps in-frame sequences with V and J called. Part of the clones is missing from these tables; in studies checked, under half for an unresolved V gene and the rest for unknown reasons. The sample has 200,000 to 250,000 clones on record, 83% of them singletons. The ten largest clones represent roughly 4.8% of the sample. The sequenced sample was PBMCs or T cells enriched from blood (not recorded which). These receptors all come from a woman between 45 and 65 years old who had been exposed to COVID-19.

The chain is built from TRBV2 and TRBJ2-7; D is possibly TRBD1 (5 bases). With 6 bases removed from V and 2 bases from J, the gap between germline ends came to 8 bases. The CDR3 runs 12 residues. CDR1 is SNHLY and CDR2 is FYNNEI in the germline V gene. CDR3 region: CASREDTYEQYF. The CDR3, as DNA: TGTGCCAGCAGAGAGGACACCTACGAGCAGTACTTC.

The CDR3 DNA follows: TGCGCCAGCAGCCAAGAACTGGGACAGGGCTACGAGCAGTACTTC. The encoded protein is CASSQELGQGYEQYF. The gene calls are TRBV4-3 and TRBJ2-7; the match to TRBD1 covers 9 bases. This CDR3 is built from 15 residues. In germline, CDR1 is LGHNA, CDR2 YSLEER. V was clipped by 0 bases and J by 3 bases; unmatched bases: 3.

The CDR3 is CASGLAPLAGPRYEQYF. DNA for the CDR3: TGTGCTAGTGGTTTGGCCCCCTTGGCGGGGCCCAGGTACGAGCAGTACTTC. V gene TRBV12-5 combines with J gene TRBJ2-7, with a weak D call TRBD2 (6 bases). Germline V gives CDR1 LGHNT, CDR2 FRNRAP. The germline V and J ends were trimmed by 1 base and 4 bases, with 20 bases remaining between them. CDR3 length equals 17 residues.

The V gene is TRBV28, the J gene TRBJ2-4, with a tentative D call TRBD1 (6 bases). The CDR3 is made up of 14 amino acids. V was cut by 8 bases and J by 0 bases, with 11 bases left in between. Germline values: CDR1 MDHEN, CDR2 SYDVKM. The CDR3 coding sequence is TGTGCCAGCGGGGGCGCACTAGCCAAAAACATTCAGTACTTC. This sequence encodes CASGGALAKNIQYF.

The V call is TRBV28, the J call TRBJ2-1, with 7 bases matching TRBD1. Germline CDR1 MDHEN, CDR2 SYDVKM. V was pared by 8 bases and J by 2 bases, with 3 bases of the junction left unmatched. The CDR3 is 13 residues long. CDR3 residues: CASSGQPYNEQFF. The CDR3 DNA reads as TGTGCCAGCTCGGGACAGCCCTACAATGAGCAGTTCTTC.

The chain links TRBV5-6 to TRBJ1-4; perhaps TRBD1 as D (5 bases). Trimming removed 0 bases at V and 6 bases at J, with 12 bases between. Per germline, CDR1 SGHDT and CDR2 YYEEEE. The CDR3 covers 15 residues. The DNA of the CDR3 is TGTGCCAGCAGCTTGGCCATGCAGGGCGATGAAAAACTGTTTTTT. Its translation: CASSLAMQGDEKLFF.

V usage is TRBV5-8 and J usage is TRBJ1-5; 7 nucleotides agree with TRBD1. V shed 3 bases, J shed 4 bases, and the junction held 7 bases outside the gene matches. Germline CDR1 is SGHTS and CDR2 is YDEGEE. The CDR3 totals 15 residues. The CDR3 DNA is TGTGCCAGCAGCTCCCAGGGGGTGTGGAATCAGCCCCAGCATTTT. Amino acid sequence: CASSSQGVWNQPQHF. The whole variable domain, remainder taken from reference TRBV5-8 and TRBJ1-5, is EAGVTQSPTHLIKTRGQQATLRCSPISGHTSVYWYQQALGLGLQFLLWYDEGEERNRGNFPPRFSGRQFPNYSSELNVNALELEDSALYLCASSSQGVWNQPQHFGDGTRLSIL.

The V gene is TRBV4-3, the J gene TRBJ1-3; no reliable D call. CDR1 and CDR2 (germline): LGHNA, YSLEER. This CDR3 is 16 amino acids long. V was clipped by 0 bases and J by 8 bases, with 17 bases between them. In nucleotides, the CDR3 is TGCGCCAGCAGCCAAGAACATGGCGGCGCCTTCCACACCATATATTTT. Protein product: CASSQEHGGAFHTIYF.

V is TRBV5-1 and J is TRBJ1-1; weak D call: TRBD1 (5 bases). The length of the CDR3 is 15 residues. Per germline, CDR1 SGHRS and CDR2 YFSETQ. The V end lost 2 bases, the J end lost 3 bases, and 14 bases lay between the germline ends. The CDR3 DNA follows: TGCGCCAGCAGCTTATGGGGTATAGGGGACACTGAAGCTTTCTTT. This codes for CASSLWGIGDTEAFF.

This clone was observed once. The chain uses TRBV18 and TRBJ1-3; 7 bases align to TRBD1. This CDR3 has 14 amino acids. V was clipped by 6 bases and J by 8 bases; unmatched bases: 10. CDR1 and CDR2 (germline): KGHSH, LQKENI. The DNA for the CDR3 is TGTGCCAGCTCGTTCACAGGGGATGTTGACACCATATATTTT. It translates to CASSFTGDVDTIYF.

The CDR3 sequence: CASSEWGTGTNTEAFF. CDR3 nucleotide sequence: TGTGCCAGCAGTGAATGGGGGACAGGGACCAACACTGAAGCTTTCTTT. The chain links TRBV6-1 to TRBJ1-1; 9 bases match TRBD1. The CDR3 spans 16 residues. Trimming at V came to 2 bases and at J to 2 bases, leaving 6 bases not matched to a gene. CDR1 and CDR2 from the germline V gene are MNHNS and SASEGT.

This chain links TRBV4-3 with TRBJ2-5; 7 bases map to TRBD1. V lost 0 bases and J lost 5; bases outside the gene matches: 6. The germline V gene encodes CDR1 LGHNA and CDR2 YSLEER. This CDR3 is 15 amino acids long. The DNA for the CDR3 is TGCGCCAGCAGCCAAGATCTCGACAGGGTGGAGACCCAGTACTTC. Residues: CASSQDLDRVETQYF.

The chain recombines TRBV12-5 with TRBJ2-3, with D possibly being TRBD1 (7 bases). Germline V gene sequence: CDR1 LGHNT, CDR2 FRNRAP. Trimming removed 4 bases from V and 9 bases from J, with 26 bases in between. This CDR3 is 17 amino acids long. The CDR3 loop is CASGSNAGQRGAGTQYF. The CDR3 DNA sequence: TGTGCTAGTGGTTCCAACGCGGGACAGAGGGGCGCAGGGACGCAGTATTTT.

The sample holds a few counts of this clone. The rearrangement links TRBV13 to TRBJ1-4; D call uncertain. CDR3 length: 14 amino acids. Germline-derived CDR1 and CDR2 are PRHDT and FYEKMQ (reference sequence). Trimming pared 6 bases from V and 7 bases from J, leaving 15 bases between. This CDR3 is CASRRTTEGEKLFF. CDR3 DNA sequence: TGTGCCAGCAGAAGGACCACAGAGGGTGAAAAACTGTTTTTT.

The chain uses TRBV20-1 and TRBJ2-7; 8 nucleotides align to TRBD1. The CDR3 loop spans 11 amino acids. The germline V gene encodes CDR1 DFQATT and CDR2 SNEGSKA (reference sequence). V was clipped by 6 bases and J by 7 bases; unmatched bases: 5. CDR3 DNA sequence: TGCAGTGCCGGGACAGGACGAGAGCAGTACTTC. Residues: CSAGTGREQYF.

The chain combines TRBV6-5 with TRBJ1-5; D is uncertain. The CDR3 has 15 residues. Germline CDR1 MNHEY, CDR2 SVGAGI. With 0 bases removed from V and 3 bases from J, the gap between germline ends came to 9 bases. Here the CDR3 reads CASSYSAGNNQPQHF. The CDR3 DNA reads as TGTGCCAGCAGTTACTCCGCGGGGAACAATCAGCCCCAGCATTTT.

The chain employs TRBV3-1 (or the pseudogene TRBV3-2) and TRBJ1-2; 9 positions agree with TRBD1. The germline gives CDR1 LGHDT, CDR2 YNNKEL (reference sequence). The CDR3 is 14 residues long. V lost 1 base, J lost 5 bases, and 2 bases stayed unmatched. The CDR3 DNA sequence: TGTGCCAGCAGCCAAGGACAGGGGGAGTATGGCTACACCTTC. Its protein product is CASSQGQGEYGYTF.

The chain recombines TRBV6-1 with TRBJ2-1; a weak D match, TRBD2 (5 bases). The CDR3 is 15 residues long. The ends were cut back, 2 bases at V and 4 bases at J, with 12 bases in the middle. Germline V gene sequence: CDR1 MNHNS, CDR2 SASEGT. The CDR3 region is CASSERSANYNEQFF. The CDR3 nucleotides read TGTGCCAGCAGTGAACGTAGCGCCAATTACAATGAGCAGTTCTTC.

CDR3 nucleotides: TGTGCCAGCAGTTTATATAAGAGCACTGAAGCTTTCTTT. Protein product: CASSLYKSTEAFF. The J gene is TRBJ1-1, the V gene TRBV27; the D is unclear. Germline CDR1 and CDR2: MNHEY and SMNVEV (reference sequence). This CDR3 region has 13 residues. Trimming left V 1 base short and J 4 bases short, with 7 bases between.

The genes are TRBV5-1 and TRBJ1-2; D is unresolved. Germline V CDR1 and CDR2: SGHRS, YFSETQ. The CDR3 spans 14 residues. Deletions cut 0 bases from V and 2 bases from J, with 8 bases between. This CDR3 reads CASSLDVRNYGYTF. The CDR3 DNA reads TGCGCCAGCAGCTTGGATGTCAGGAACTATGGCTACACCTTC. The whole variable domain, filled in from reference TRBV5-1 and TRBJ1-2, reads KAGVTQTPRYLIKTRGQQVTLSCSPISGHRSVSWYQQTPGQGLQFLFEYFSETQRNKGNFPGRFSGRQFSNSRSEMNVSTLELGDSALYLCASSLDVRNYGYTFGSGTRLTVV.

The chain has TRBV5-1 and TRBJ1-3; D may be TRBD1 (6 bases). Germline V gives CDR1 SGHRS, CDR2 YFSETQ. There are 17 residues in the CDR3. The ends were cut back, 1 base at V and 0 bases at J, with 14 bases in the middle. CDR3: CASSLRLTGSSGNTIYF. The CDR3 DNA reads TGCGCCAGCAGCTTGCGGTTAACAGGGAGCTCTGGAAACACCATATATTTT.

This chain joins TRBV6-5 and TRBJ2-5; D ambiguous. This CDR3 has 13 residues. CDR1 and CDR2 (germline): MNHEY, SVGAGI. Trimming left V 0 bases short and J 5 bases short, with 7 bases between. CDR3 amino acids: CASSYSRIETQYF. The DNA for the CDR3 is TGTGCCAGCAGTTACTCGAGGATCGAGACCCAGTACTTC.

This clone has only a few counts. Other DNA sequences in this specimen translate into the identical CDR3. This chain connects TRBV5-1 to TRBJ2-2; a possible D gene is TRBD2 (5 bases). The CDR3 runs to 14 residues. Germline V gene data show CDR1 as SGHRS and CDR2 as YFSETQ. V was clipped by 2 bases and J by 6 bases, with 11 bases between them. This CDR3 reads CASSLTEGAGELFF. The CDR3 coding sequence is TGCGCCAGCAGCTTAACTGAGGGCGCCGGGGAGCTGTTTTTT.